This T cell receptor (beta chain) was recorded in a study of human T cells and chemical hapten exposure. Specified time point: patch test 2, 6 weeks after DPC sensitization. Treatment indicated: therapeutic diphenylcyclopropenone sensitization with weekly scalp DPC. Patch tests were applied only after blood draws. V lost 6 bases and J lost 2, with 10 bases in between. Germline V gene data show CDR1 as KGHSY and CDR2 as FQNENV. There are 13 residues in the CDR3. TCRdb re-analysed the RACE reads in MiXCR, keeping a single row per CDR3 protein. The profile covers nearly 85,000 distinct CDR3 sequences, with under 14% appearing a single time and approximately 1.4% taken by the ten largest.

The source is a man aged 18 to 30 with alopecia areata. Some clones in this sample may be carry-over from other donors' samples. The chain combines TRBV16 with TRBJ2-5; D may be TRBD1 (6 bases). Sequenced material: whole blood, taken in connection with sensitization to the hapten diphenylcyclopropenone (DPC). The CDR3 bases are TGTGCCAGCAGTAAGGACAGACAAGAGACCCAGTACTTC. Protein sequence: CASSKDRQETQYF.